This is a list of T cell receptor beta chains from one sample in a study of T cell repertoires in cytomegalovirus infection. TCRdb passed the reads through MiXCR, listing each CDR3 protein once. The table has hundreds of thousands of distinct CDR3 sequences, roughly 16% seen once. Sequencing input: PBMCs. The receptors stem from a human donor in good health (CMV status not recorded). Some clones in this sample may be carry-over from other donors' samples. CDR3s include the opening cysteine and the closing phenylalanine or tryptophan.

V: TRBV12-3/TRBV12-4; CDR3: CASSAQGYQETQYF
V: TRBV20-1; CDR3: CSERWGGQPRWSNQPQHF
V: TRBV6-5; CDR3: CASSSSGGENTQYF
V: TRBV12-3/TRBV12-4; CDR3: CASSFRQGFQPQHF
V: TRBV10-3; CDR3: CAISESDRDFSYEQYF
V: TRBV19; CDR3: CASSTGTGYGYTF
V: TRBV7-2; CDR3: CASSSRQGGHEQYF
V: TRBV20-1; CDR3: CSAQPPVASGVYNEQFF
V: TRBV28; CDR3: CASSYRQGLNTEAFF
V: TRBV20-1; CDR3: CSARADSFHQPQHF
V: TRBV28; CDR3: CASRVQGPDTQYF
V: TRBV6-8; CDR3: CATRSTGGTDTQYF
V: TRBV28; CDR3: CASGLDRARRNTIYF
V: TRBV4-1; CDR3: CASSQDYGTSGETQYF
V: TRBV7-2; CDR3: CASSFLPPLAGARRTDTQYF
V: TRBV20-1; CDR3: CSARDSTNTEAFF
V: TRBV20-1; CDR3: CSAPSSGETEAFF
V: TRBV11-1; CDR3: CASSLRKDPSYEQYF
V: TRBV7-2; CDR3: CASSPTASGGYTF
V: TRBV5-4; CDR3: CASSLGGRAAYEQYF
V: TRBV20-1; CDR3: CSATKGDTQYF
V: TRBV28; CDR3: CASSQRQGSNQPQHF
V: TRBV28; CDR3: CASTTGGGTEAFF
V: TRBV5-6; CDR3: CASSFGENTGKLFF
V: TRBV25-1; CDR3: CASSEFVGRGGELFF
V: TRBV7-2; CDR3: CASSPPGLAGDNEQFF
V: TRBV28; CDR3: CASSLATGVEQPQHF
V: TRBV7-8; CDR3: CASSFQGVANEKLFF
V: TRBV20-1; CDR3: CSAGGVPGTDTQYF
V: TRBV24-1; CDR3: CATSDPWDLAKNIQYF
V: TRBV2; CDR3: CASKGPGNTIYF
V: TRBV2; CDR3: CASRPGQGGEKLFF
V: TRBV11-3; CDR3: CASSLGPSTEAFF
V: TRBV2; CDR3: CASRGFGGPGAQYF
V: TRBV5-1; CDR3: CASSSLLAGGDEQYF
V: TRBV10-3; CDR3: CAISRLGGNQPQHF
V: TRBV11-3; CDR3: CASSSAGGGTSGRGYEQFF
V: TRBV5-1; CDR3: CASSRQGVSNEQFF
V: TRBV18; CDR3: CASSPSGIAAGELFF
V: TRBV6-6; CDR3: CASRGRAGETQYF
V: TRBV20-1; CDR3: CSARRSPPGSWDEQFF
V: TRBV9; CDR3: CASSIALSLGELFF
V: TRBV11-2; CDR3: CASSQSTGNYGYTF
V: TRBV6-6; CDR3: CASSQRADNSPLHF
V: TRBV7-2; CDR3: CASSFASGPSTDTQYF
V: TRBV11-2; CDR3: CASSAQGGGTEAFF
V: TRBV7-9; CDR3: CASSRAGGSLYEQYF
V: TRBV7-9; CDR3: CASTSSGGAGGWAKNIQYF
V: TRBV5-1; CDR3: CASSLESQGSAEAFF
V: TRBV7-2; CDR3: CASSLWTGGTGELFF
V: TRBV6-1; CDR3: CASSVLISNQPQHF
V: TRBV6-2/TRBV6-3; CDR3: CASSQDRGELMNTEAFF
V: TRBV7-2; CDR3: CASSSMGGGTLQETQYF
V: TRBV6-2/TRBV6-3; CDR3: CASTFARGNTEAFF
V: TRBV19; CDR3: CASVRGLNTEAFF
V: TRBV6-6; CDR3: CASSSGTTSSYEQYF
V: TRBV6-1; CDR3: CASSEAPPAQSSGNTIYF